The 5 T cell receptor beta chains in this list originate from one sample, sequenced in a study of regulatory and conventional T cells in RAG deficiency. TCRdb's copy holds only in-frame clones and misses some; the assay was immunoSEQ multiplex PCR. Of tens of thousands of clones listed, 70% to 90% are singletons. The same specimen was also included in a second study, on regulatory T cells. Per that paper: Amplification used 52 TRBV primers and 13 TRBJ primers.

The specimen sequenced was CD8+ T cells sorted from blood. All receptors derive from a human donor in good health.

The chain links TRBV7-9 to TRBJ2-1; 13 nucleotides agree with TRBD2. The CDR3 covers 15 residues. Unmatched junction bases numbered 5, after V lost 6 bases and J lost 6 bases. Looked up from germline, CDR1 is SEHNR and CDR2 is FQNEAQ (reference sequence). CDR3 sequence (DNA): TGTGCCAGCAGTGAGACTAGCGGGAGGCCCAATGAGCAGTTCTTC. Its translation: CASSETSGRPNEQFF. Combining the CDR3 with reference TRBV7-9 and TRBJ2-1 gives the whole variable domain DTGVSQNPRHKITKRGQNVTFRCDPISEHNRLYWYRQTLGQGPEFLTYFQNEAQLEKSRLLSDRFSAERPKGSFSTLEIQRTEQGDSAMYLCASSETSGRPNEQFFGPGTRLTVL.

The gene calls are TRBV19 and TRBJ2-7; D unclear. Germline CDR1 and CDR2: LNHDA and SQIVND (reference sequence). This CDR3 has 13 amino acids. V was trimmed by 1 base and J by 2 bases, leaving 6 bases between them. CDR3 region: CASSIGRAYEQYF. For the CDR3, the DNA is TGTGCCAGTAGTATAGGCCGAGCCTACGAGCAGTACTTC.

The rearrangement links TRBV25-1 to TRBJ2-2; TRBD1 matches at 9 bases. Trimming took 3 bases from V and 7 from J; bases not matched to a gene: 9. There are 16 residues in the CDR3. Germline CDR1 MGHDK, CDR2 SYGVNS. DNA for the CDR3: TGTGCCAGCAGTGACCCGAGGACAGGGGAAGTCGGGGAGCTGTTTTTT. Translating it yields CASSDPRTGEVGELFF.

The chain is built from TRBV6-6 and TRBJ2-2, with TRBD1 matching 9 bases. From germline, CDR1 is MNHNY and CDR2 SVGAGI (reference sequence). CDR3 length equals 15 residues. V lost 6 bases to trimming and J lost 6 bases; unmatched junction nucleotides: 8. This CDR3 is CASSLGTGLPGELFF. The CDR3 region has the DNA TGTGCCAGCAGCCTCGGGACAGGGCTTCCCGGGGAGCTGTTTTTT.

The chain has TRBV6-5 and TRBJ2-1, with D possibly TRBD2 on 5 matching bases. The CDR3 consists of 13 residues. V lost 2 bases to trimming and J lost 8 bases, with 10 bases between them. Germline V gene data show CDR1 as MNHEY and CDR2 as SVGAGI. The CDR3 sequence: CASSYSLAYEQFF. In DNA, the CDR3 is TGTGCCAGCAGTTACAGTCTAGCCTATGAGCAGTTCTTC.